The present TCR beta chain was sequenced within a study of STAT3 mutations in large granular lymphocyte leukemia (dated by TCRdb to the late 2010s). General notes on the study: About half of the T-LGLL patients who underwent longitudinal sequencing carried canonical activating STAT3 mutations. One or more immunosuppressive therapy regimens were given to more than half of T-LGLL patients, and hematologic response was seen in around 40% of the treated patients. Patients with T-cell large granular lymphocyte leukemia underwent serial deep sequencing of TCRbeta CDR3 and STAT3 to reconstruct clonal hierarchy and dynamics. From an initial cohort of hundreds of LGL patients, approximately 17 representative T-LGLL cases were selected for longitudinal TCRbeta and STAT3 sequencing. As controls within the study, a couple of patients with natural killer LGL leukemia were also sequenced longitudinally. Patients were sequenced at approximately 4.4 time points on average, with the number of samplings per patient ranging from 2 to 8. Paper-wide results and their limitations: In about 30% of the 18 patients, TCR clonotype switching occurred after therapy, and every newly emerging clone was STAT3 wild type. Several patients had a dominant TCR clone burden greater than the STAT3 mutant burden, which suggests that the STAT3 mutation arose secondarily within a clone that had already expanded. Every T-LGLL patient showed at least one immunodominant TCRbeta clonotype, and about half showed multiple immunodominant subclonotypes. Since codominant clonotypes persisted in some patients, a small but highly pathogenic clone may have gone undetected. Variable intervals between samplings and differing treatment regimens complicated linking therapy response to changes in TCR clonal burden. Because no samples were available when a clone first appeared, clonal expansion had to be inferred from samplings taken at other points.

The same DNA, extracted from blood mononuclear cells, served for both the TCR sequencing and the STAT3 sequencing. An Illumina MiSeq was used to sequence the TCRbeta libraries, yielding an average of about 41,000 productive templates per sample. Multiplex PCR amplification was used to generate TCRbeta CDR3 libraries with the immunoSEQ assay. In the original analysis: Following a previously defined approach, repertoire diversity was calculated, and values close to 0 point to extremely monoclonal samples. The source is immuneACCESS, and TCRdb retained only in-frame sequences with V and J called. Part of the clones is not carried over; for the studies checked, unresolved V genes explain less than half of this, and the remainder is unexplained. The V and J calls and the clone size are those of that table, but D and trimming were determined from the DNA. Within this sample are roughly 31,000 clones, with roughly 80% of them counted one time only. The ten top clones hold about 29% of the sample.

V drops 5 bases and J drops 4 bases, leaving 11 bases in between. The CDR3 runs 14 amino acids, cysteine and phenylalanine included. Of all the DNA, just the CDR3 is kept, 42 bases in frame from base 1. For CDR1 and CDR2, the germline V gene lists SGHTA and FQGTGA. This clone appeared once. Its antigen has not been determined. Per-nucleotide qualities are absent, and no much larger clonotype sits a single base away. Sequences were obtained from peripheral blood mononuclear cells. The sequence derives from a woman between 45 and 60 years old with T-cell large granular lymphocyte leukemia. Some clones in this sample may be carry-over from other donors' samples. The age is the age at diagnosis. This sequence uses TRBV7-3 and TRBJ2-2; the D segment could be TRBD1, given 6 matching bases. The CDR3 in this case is CASSQSGATGELFF. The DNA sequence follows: TGTGCCAGCAGCCAATCAGGGGCCACCGGGGAGCTGTTTTTT.